These 10 T cell receptor beta chains came from one sample sequenced in a study of T-cell reconstitution after alpha-beta-depleted transplantation in children. Construction of the TCRbeta library involved unique molecular identifiers. TCRdb recomputed calls from the PCR reads with MiXCR, one row per CDR3 protein. The sample has about 500,000 distinct CDR3 sequences, 32% seen once. This specimen consisted of PBMCs from the stem cell graft donor, obtained from the stem cell graft. Every receptor here comes from a human donor who donated a stem cell graft to a child with aplastic anemia.

The sample holds a few counts of this clonotype. The V gene is TRBV5-5, the J gene TRBJ2-5; 8 nucleotides match TRBD1. The CDR3 is 15 residues long. Germline CDR1 reads SGHKS; CDR2 reads YYEKEE (reference sequence). V lost 1 base, J lost 1 base, and 3 bases stayed unmatched. The CDR3 spells CASSLWGQVQETQYF. CDR3 bases: TGTGCCAGCAGCTTGTGGGGACAGGTCCAAGAGACCCAGTACTTC.

J is TRBJ2-2 and V is TRBV7-9, with 7 bases matching TRBD1. The germline CDR1 and CDR2 sequences are SEHNR and FQNEAQ (reference sequence). J lost 5 bases, V lost 5 bases, and 8 bases had no gene match. The CDR3 extends over 15 amino acids. The CDR3 DNA reads TGTGCCAGCAGCGTTAACAGGGGCGGGACCGGGGAGCTGTTTTTT. Translation gives CASSVNRGGTGELFF.

This clonotype has a count of ten or more. The chain joins TRBV20-1 to TRBJ2-1; TRBD2 matches at 7 bases. This CDR3 comprises 12 residues. V was clipped by 3 bases and J by 8 bases; unmatched bases: 4. The V gene's germline CDR1 is DFQATT and CDR2 SNEGSKA (reference sequence). The CDR3 DNA is TGCAGTGCTAGCATAACTAGCGATGAGCAGTTCTTC. Translation gives CSASITSDEQFF.

This clonotype was seen more than once but under ten times. V and J are TRBV6-5 and TRBJ2-3, with 8 bases aligning to TRBD2. This CDR3 comprises 15 residues. Germline CDR1 is MNHEY and CDR2 is SVGAGI. Losses at the gene ends were 0 bases for V and 6 bases for J; bases not matched to a gene: 5. The CDR3 DNA reads as TGTGCCAGCAGTTACTCTGGACTAGCTATGGATACGCAGTATTTT. Protein: CASSYSGLAMDTQYF.

This clonotype was recorded a few times. The rearrangement joins TRBV29-1 to TRBJ2-5; the D gene could be TRBD1 or TRBD2 (5 bases each). The CDR3 sequence is 15 residues long. Germline V gene lookup returns CDR1 SQVTM and CDR2 ANQGSEA. Trimming cost V 0 bases and J 5 bases, with 16 bases left between them. In DNA, the CDR3 is TGCAGCGTTGAAGAAGGTGGGGGAAGAGGGGAGACCCAGTACTTC. Protein product: CSVEEGGGRGETQYF.

The chain joins TRBV6-9 to TRBJ1-4; D gene unclear. The CDR3 runs to 14 residues. The ends were cut back, 2 bases at V and 8 bases at J, with 12 bases in the middle. Germline V lookup: CDR1 MNHGY, CDR2 SVAAGI. CDR3 coding DNA: TGTGCCAGCAGTTATGGTGGCAGGCCGGAAAAACTGTTTTTT. As protein: CASSYGGRPEKLFF.

The chain links TRBV20-1 to TRBJ1-1; D is unclear. V was trimmed by 5 bases and J by 1 base, leaving 11 bases between them. The CDR3 contains 13 residues. Germline V gene sequence: CDR1 DFQATT, CDR2 SNEGSKA (reference sequence). CDR3 sequence: CSAHGHQNTEAFF. The CDR3 nucleotides are TGCAGTGCTCACGGGCACCAGAACACTGAAGCTTTCTTT.

This chain joins TRBV12-3 or TRBV12-4 and TRBJ2-1; perhaps D is TRBD1 or TRBD2 (5 bases each). The V end lost 0 bases, the J end lost 0 bases, and 18 bases lay between the germline ends. The CDR3 runs to 19 residues. The CDR3 loop is CASSLAEGIGDLSYNEQFF. CDR3 bases: TGTGCCAGCAGTTTAGCTGAAGGAATCGGGGACCTCTCCTACAATGAGCAGTTCTTC.

The gene calls are TRBV24-1 and TRBJ2-1, with TRBD2 matching over 11 bases. The germline CDR1 and CDR2 sequences are KGHDR and SFDVKD. CDR3 length: 17 amino acids. V lost 3 bases, J lost 2 bases, and 5 bases stayed unmatched. CDR3 sequence (DNA): TGTGCCACCAGTGATGAAGGGACTAGCGGCGCCTACAATGAGCAGTTCTTC. As protein: CATSDEGTSGAYNEQFF.

V gene TRBV19 combines with J gene TRBJ1-5; maybe TRBD1 (5 bases). CDR3 size: 16 residues. CDR1 LNHDA and CDR2 SQIVND come from the germline V gene (reference sequence). V was pared by 1 base and J by 3 bases, with 13 bases between. DNA of the CDR3: TGTGCCAGTAGTATAGCGAAGGGGTCGGACAATCAGCCCCAGCATTTT. This encodes CASSIAKGSDNQPQHF.